The 20 T cell receptor beta chains in this list originate from one sample, sequenced in a study of T-cell memory formation after mild COVID-19 (dated by TCRdb to the early 2020s). The library was produced with 5' RACE. Sequencing was performed on an Illumina NovaSeq 6000. Clones were called with MiXCR by TCRdb after fastp trimmed the public reads at Q25, and only in-frame beta chains were retained. For every CDR3 protein sequence, its rows merge into one entry that carries the most common genes and DNA. Here the sample has approximately 230,000 distinct CDR3 sequences; around 15% occur a single time. The ten most abundant clones make up approximately 3.5% of the sample. The source material was PBMCs or a T cell subset sorted from them (not recorded which). The source of these receptors is a man between 18 and 29 years old who had mild COVID-19 (a few samples of this study predate the infection). The sample titles of this study are shuffled in the database, so cell type and time point are left out; the donor was told from shared clones.

This clonotype showed up many times. CDR3 amino acids: CASSFQGSAGEQYF. Here the CDR3 DNA reads TGTGCCAGCAGCTTTCAGGGGTCGGCCGGCGAGCAGTACTTC. The J gene is TRBJ2-7, the V gene TRBV7-2, with D perhaps TRBD1 (6 bases). V was clipped by 3 bases and J by 6 bases, with 15 bases between them. The CDR3 spans 14 residues. Germline values: CDR1 SGHTA, CDR2 FQGNSA. The full variable domain, its missing parts supplied by reference TRBV7-2 and TRBJ2-7, is GAGVSQSPSNKVTEKGKDVELRCDPISGHTALYWYRQSLGQGLEFLIYFQGNSAPDKSGLPSDRFSAERTGGSVSTLTIQRTQQEDSAVYLCASSFQGSAGEQYFGPGTRLTVT.

This sequence joins TRBV14 and TRBJ2-6, with D perhaps matching TRBD2 (5 bases). The CDR3 has 14 amino acids. Germline CDR1 SGHDN, CDR2 FVKESK. Trimming cost V 7 bases and J 4 bases, with 11 bases left between them. For the CDR3, the DNA is TGTGCCAGCAAGAGGGAAACGGGGGCCAACGTCCTGACTTTC. The encoded protein is CASKRETGANVLTF. Using reference TRBV14 and TRBJ2-6 for the parts outside the CDR3, the full variable domain is EAGVTQFPSHSVIEKGQTVTLRCDPISGHDNLYWYRRVMGKEIKFLLHFVKESKQDESGMPNNRFLAERTGGTYSTLKVQPAELEDSGVYFCASKRETGANVLTFGAGSRLTVL.

This sequence joins TRBV6-2 or TRBV6-3 and TRBJ2-7, with a possible D match to TRBD2 (6 bases). The CDR3 is made up of 13 amino acids. Germline values: CDR1 MNHEY, CDR2 SVGEGT. The V gene lost 8 bases and the J gene lost 4 bases, with 15 bases spanning the gap. The CDR3 loop is CASQGGVSYEQYF. In DNA, the CDR3 is TGTGCCAGCCAGGGCGGGGTGAGTTACGAGCAGTACTTC.

This clonotype was observed a handful of times. J is TRBJ1-2 and V is TRBV5-5, with D possibly TRBD1 on 5 matching bases. The V end was cut by 1 base, the J end by 3 bases, with 7 bases between. Germline V gene sequence: CDR1 SGHKS, CDR2 YYEKEE (reference sequence). The CDR3 sequence is 13 residues long. CDR3 nucleotide sequence: TGTGCCAGCAGCTTGCAGGGCTACTATGGCTACACCTTC. Its protein is CASSLQGYYGYTF.

This clonotype was recorded a few times. The chain recombines TRBV12-3 or TRBV12-4 with TRBJ2-1; 7 bases match TRBD1. V was clipped by 4 bases and J by 8 bases; unmatched bases: 11. CDR3 size: 15 residues. CDR3 region: CASSSTGTEYYEQFF. CDR3 DNA: TGTGCCAGCAGTTCCACCGGGACAGAGTATTATGAGCAGTTCTTC.

This clonotype came up a few times. This rearrangement joins TRBV9 to TRBJ1-5, with 9 bases that match TRBD1. J gave up 4 bases and V 2 bases, and 4 bases lay outside the gene matches. CDR1 is SGDLS, CDR2 YYNGEE, per germline. This CDR3 is 15 amino acids long. CDR3 nucleotides: TGTGCCAGCAGCGTGGGACAGGGCATTAATCAGCCCCAGCATTTT. Translated, it gives CASSVGQGINQPQHF.

This chain connects TRBV12-3 or TRBV12-4 to TRBJ2-3, with D uncertain. V shed 3 bases and J shed 10 bases, with 11 bases lying between them. The CDR3 totals 12 residues. CDR3: CASSLFRAAQYF. The CDR3 nucleotides are TGTGCCAGCAGTTTGTTTCGGGCGGCGCAGTATTTT.

The rearrangement joins TRBV7-3 to TRBJ2-5; 8 bases line up with TRBD1. The germline CDR1 and CDR2 sequences are SGHTA and FQGTGA. Trimming cost V 5 bases and J 2 bases; bases outside gene matches: 1. This CDR3 is built from 13 residues. CDR3 nucleotide sequence: TGTGCCAGCAGCCAGGGGGCTCAAGAGACCCAGTACTTC. It codes for CASSQGAQETQYF.

This clonotype was counted many times. The chain has TRBV4-2 and TRBJ2-3; 7 nucleotides match TRBD1. The V gene end was trimmed by 0 bases and the J gene end by 2 bases; junction bases not matched to a gene: 14. The CDR3 is made up of 19 amino acids. In germline, CDR1 is LGHNA, CDR2 YNFKEQ. CDR3 sequence (DNA): TGTGCCAGCAGCCAAGAAAGGGGGCATAACGGAGGCCTCACAGATACGCAGTATTTT. This gives the protein CASSQERGHNGGLTDTQYF.

This chain links TRBV15 with TRBJ1-4; no definite D call. Germline V gene data show CDR1 as LNHNV and CDR2 as YYDKDF (reference sequence). The CDR3 sequence is 15 residues long. V dropped 0 bases and J dropped 6 bases, with 11 bases sitting between them. CDR3 amino acids: CATSREKGFDEKLFF. The CDR3 DNA follows: TGTGCCACCAGCAGAGAAAAGGGCTTCGATGAAAAACTGTTTTTT.

This clonotype was seen a handful of times. The V gene is TRBV7-9, the J gene TRBJ1-5; D is uncertain. The V gene lost 5 bases and the J gene lost 5 bases, with 10 bases spanning the gap. Germline lookup yields CDR1 SEHNR and CDR2 FQNEAQ (reference sequence). The CDR3 runs 13 residues. The DNA of the CDR3 is TGTGCCAGCAGCACCGCCCGGGATCAGCCCCAGCATTTT. Residues: CASSTARDQPQHF.

V and J are TRBV6-6 and TRBJ2-1; D might be TRBD1 or TRBD2, each matching 6 bases. V was clipped by 6 bases and J by 6 bases, with 12 bases between them. CDR3 length equals 13 residues. Per germline, CDR1 MNHNY and CDR2 SVGAGI (reference sequence). CDR3 in amino acids: CASRVGGGNEQFF. In DNA, the CDR3 is TGTGCCAGCAGAGTTGGAGGGGGCAATGAGCAGTTCTTC.

The CDR3 protein is CASSQDGPQYF. The CDR3 nucleotides are TGTGCCAGCAGCCAAGACGGTCCCCAGTACTTC. V usage is TRBV3-1 and J usage is TRBJ2-5, with D hard to call. Per the germline V gene, CDR1 is LGHDT and CDR2 is YNNKEL (reference sequence). Deletions cut 0 bases from V and 9 bases from J, with 5 bases between. The CDR3 has 11 residues.

This clonotype was observed a handful of times. The gene calls are TRBV14 and TRBJ2-2; D might be TRBD2 (6 bases). This CDR3 is 14 amino acids long. Trimming shortened V by 0 bases and J by 7 bases, and 9 bases separated the two germline ends. Germline V gene sequence: CDR1 SGHDN, CDR2 FVKESK. CDR3 in DNA: TGTGCCAGCAGCCAAGAAGTGACTAGCGGGGAGCTGTTTTTT. It specifies CASSQEVTSGELFF.

This clonotype was seen repeatedly, ten times or more. The V and J genes are TRBV7-9 and TRBJ2-5; D gene uncertain. Per germline, CDR1 SEHNR and CDR2 FQNEAQ (reference sequence). CDR3 length: 12 residues. V was cut by 1 base and J by 4 bases, with 4 bases left in between. Here the CDR3 reads CASSLVRETQYF. The CDR3, as DNA: TGTGCCAGCAGCTTAGTGAGAGAGACCCAGTACTTC.

The J gene is TRBJ2-5, the V gene TRBV20-1, with TRBD2 matching 7 bases. The CDR3 has 14 amino acids. V dropped 6 bases and J dropped 3; count of bases not matched to a gene: 10. Germline CDR1 and CDR2: DFQATT and SNEGSKA (reference sequence). In DNA form, the CDR3 reads TGCAGTGCCCACCGCCAGCGGGGCGAAGAGACCCAGTACTTC. Protein sequence: CSAHRQRGEETQYF.

The chain couples TRBV12-3 or TRBV12-4 to TRBJ1-2; tentatively, D is TRBD1 (6 bases). This CDR3 contains 13 residues. Deletions cut 7 bases from V and 4 bases from J, with 13 bases between. Written as DNA, the CDR3 is TGTGCCAGCACCAAGGACAGAGGCTATGGCTACACCTTC. It specifies CASTKDRGYGYTF.

The rearrangement joins TRBV18 to TRBJ2-7; the D gene is possibly TRBD1 (5 bases). This CDR3 spans 13 amino acids. Germline loops: CDR1 KGHSH, CDR2 LQKENI. V was pared by 5 bases and J by 4 bases, with 12 bases between. The CDR3 spells CASSTQGAYEQYF. CDR3 bases: TGTGCCAGCTCAACGCAGGGCGCTTACGAGCAGTACTTC.

The rearrangement joins TRBV7-9 to TRBJ2-2, with D unclear. V shed 4 bases and J shed 7 bases, with 7 bases lying between them. Germline-derived CDR1 and CDR2 are SEHNR and FQNEAQ (reference sequence). The CDR3 extends over 12 amino acids. CDR3 sequence: CASSSSDGELFF. CDR3 nucleotide sequence: TGTGCCAGCAGCTCCTCCGACGGGGAGCTGTTTTTT.

This chain links TRBV9 with TRBJ2-1; 8 bases align to TRBD2. The CDR3 contains 13 residues. Germline assignment: CDR1 SGDLS and CDR2 YYNGEE. Unmatched junction bases numbered 9, after V lost 3 bases and J lost 13 bases. The DNA for the CDR3 is TGTGCCAGCAGCGACCAACCGGGGGGGCAACAGTTCTTC. As protein: CASSDQPGGQQFF.